These 21 T cell receptor beta chains were sequenced from one sample in a study of STAT5B mutations in CD4+ large granular lymphocyte leukemia. TCRdb's copy holds only in-frame clones and misses some; the assay was immunoSEQ multiplex PCR. This sample has approximately 24,000 clones, with around 86% found just once. The sample taken for sequencing was CD4+ T cells from blood buffy coats. The receptor set was obtained from a human donor in good health.

The chain uses TRBV4-3 and TRBJ2-7; D is tentatively TRBD1 or TRBD2 (6 bases each). V lost 3 bases to trimming and J lost 6 bases, with 15 bases between them. The germline V gene has CDR1 LGHNA and CDR2 YSLEER. CDR3 size: 14 residues. This CDR3 reads CASSQELQGGEQYF. CDR3 nucleotides: TGCGCCAGCAGCCAGGAGCTACAGGGAGGCGAGCAGTACTTC.

CDR3 loop: CASSLQETVSGYTF. DNA of the CDR3: TGTGCCAGCAGCCTCCAGGAAACCGTCTCTGGCTACACCTTC. V and J are TRBV14 and TRBJ1-2, with D hard to call. V lost 4 bases, J lost 7 bases, and 16 bases lay in between. CDR1 and CDR2 from the germline V gene are SGHDN and FVKESK. The CDR3 consists of 14 residues.

The rearrangement uses TRBV29-1 and TRBJ1-1; tentative D call: TRBD1 (5 bases). This CDR3 has 12 residues. CDR1 is SQVTM, CDR2 ANQGSEA, per germline. V dropped 8 bases and J dropped 7 bases, with 17 bases sitting between them. Here the CDR3 reads CSSRRGDFEAFF. CDR3 bases: TGCAGCTCAAGAAGGGGAGATTTTGAAGCTTTCTTT. Full variable domain (outside the CDR3, taken from reference TRBV29-1 and TRBJ1-1): SAVISQKPSRDICQRGTSLTIQCQVDSQVTMMFWYRQQPGQSLTLIATANQGSEATYESGFVIDKFPISRPNLTFSTLTVSNMSPEDSSIYLCSSRRGDFEAFFGQGTRLTVV.

The CDR3 protein is CASSQNPTGTTYNEQFF. The CDR3 coding sequence is TGCGCCAGCAGCCAGAACCCCACCGGGACCACCTACAATGAGCAGTTCTTC. This chain connects TRBV5-1 to TRBJ2-1; D may be TRBD1 or TRBD2 (5 bases each). Deletions cut 4 bases from V and 2 bases from J, with 19 bases between. The CDR3 loop spans 17 amino acids. Germline assignment: CDR1 SGHRS and CDR2 YFSETQ.

The V call is TRBV30, the J call TRBJ1-1; TRBD1 matches at 8 bases. The CDR3 consists of 15 residues. Germline V gives CDR1 GTSNPN, CDR2 SVGIG (reference sequence). After removal of 5 bases from V and 4 bases from J, the junction contained 12 bases not matched to a gene. Here the CDR3 DNA reads TGTGCCTGGTTCGGGACAGGATCTCTGGGCACTGAAGCTTTCTTT. Protein product: CAWFGTGSLGTEAFF.

The V and J genes are TRBV28 and TRBJ2-5, with TRBD2 identical over 9 bases. The trim removed 8 bases at V and 6 bases at J, leaving 7 bases unmatched. The CDR3 totals 13 residues. The germline V gene has CDR1 MDHEN and CDR2 SYDVKM. The CDR3 loop reads CASLAGIQKTQYF. In DNA form, the CDR3 reads TGTGCCAGCCTAGCGGGGATACAAAAGACCCAGTACTTC. Using reference TRBV28 and TRBJ2-5 for the parts outside the CDR3, the full variable domain is DVKVTQSSRYLVKRTGEKVFLECVQDMDHENMFWYRQDPGLGLRLIYFSYDVKMKEKGDIPEGYSVSREKKERFSLILESASTNQTSMYLCASLAGIQKTQYFGPGTRLLVL.

V and J are TRBV11-3 and TRBJ1-1, with no clear D. The CDR3 length is 13 residues. CDR1 SGHNT and CDR2 YENEEA come from the germline V gene. The ends were cut back, 6 bases at V and 1 base at J, with 9 bases in the middle. The CDR3 reads CASSQVENTEAFF. For the CDR3, the DNA is TGTGCCAGCAGTCAGGTGGAGAACACTGAAGCTTTCTTT. The complete variable domain, with remaining parts taken from reference TRBV11-3 and TRBJ1-1, reads EAGVVQSPRYKIIEKKQPVAFWCNPISGHNTLYWYLQNLGQGPELLIRYENEEAVDDSQLPKDRFSAERLKGVDSTLKIQPAELGDSAVYLCASSQVENTEAFFGQGTRLTVV.

This clone was seen only a few times. This chain uses TRBV28 with TRBJ1-2; possibly TRBD1 for D (5 bases). The CDR3 totals 15 residues. Trimming shortened V by 4 bases and J by 8 bases, and 20 bases separated the two germline ends. Germline V CDR1 and CDR2: MDHEN, SYDVKM. The CDR3 spells CASSSEGRRSGGYTF. The CDR3 nucleotides are TGTGCCAGCAGTTCAGAGGGACGGCGATCGGGCGGCTACACCTTC.

The genes are TRBV28 and TRBJ1-1, with unresolved D. V was cut by 6 bases and J by 2 bases, with 13 bases left in between. This CDR3 spans 14 amino acids. Germline V gene lookup returns CDR1 MDHEN and CDR2 SYDVKM. The CDR3, as DNA: TGTGCCAGCAGACCCCTGATGGGAAACACTGAAGCTTTCTTT. It translates to CASRPLMGNTEAFF.

The CDR3 reads CASSLVQALAGEGYEQYF. In nucleotides, the CDR3 is TGTGCCAGCAGCTTAGTCCAGGCTCTAGCGGGAGAGGGCTACGAGCAGTACTTC. V and J are TRBV7-2 and TRBJ2-5, with 10 bases aligning to TRBD2. Judging by the DNA end, TRBJ2-7 fits better; the J call may be wrong. The CDR3 contains 18 residues. Germline V gene sequence: CDR1 SGHTA, CDR2 FQGNSA.

This chain uses TRBV7-3 with TRBJ2-2; 8 bases line up with TRBD2. CDR1 and CDR2 (germline): SGHTA, FQGTGA. Trimming cost V 4 bases and J 1 base; bases outside gene matches: 11. The CDR3 spans 18 residues. CDR3 coding DNA: TGTGCCAGCAGCTCGCTTAGCGGGATCCCGTTGAACACCGGGGAGCTGTTTTTT. This sequence encodes CASSSLSGIPLNTGELFF.

The chain has TRBV10-3 and TRBJ2-1; TRBD2 might be the D (5 bases). The V end was cut by 4 bases, the J end by 3 bases, with 7 bases between. This CDR3 contains 13 residues. Germline V gene sequence: CDR1 ENHRY, CDR2 SYGVKD. The CDR3 coding sequence is TGTGCCATCAGTGCGACTAACTACAATGAGCAGTTCTTC. It is translated as CAISATNYNEQFF.

This chain links TRBV5-1 with TRBJ2-1; tentatively, D is TRBD1 (6 bases). Trimming removed 5 bases at V and 7 bases at J, with 28 bases between. The CDR3 loop spans 18 amino acids. The germline gives CDR1 SGHRS, CDR2 YFSETQ. The DNA for the CDR3 is TGCGCCAGCAGTCTCTCCCCTAAGGTTGGGGGCGCAATAAATGAGCAGTTCTTC. Its translation is CASSLSPKVGGAINEQFF.

The chain carries TRBV18 and TRBJ1-1, with 9 bases identical to TRBD1. CDR3 length: 15 amino acids. The V gene end was trimmed by 3 bases and the J gene end by 11 bases; junction bases not matched to a gene: 13. CDR1 is KGHSH and CDR2 is LQKENI in the germline V gene. The CDR3 DNA sequence: TGTGCCAGCTCACCTCCCGGGACAGGGTATATTAGGGCTTTCTTT. Its protein is CASSPPGTGYIRAFF.

V is TRBV6-5 and J is TRBJ1-2; 11 nucleotides agree with TRBD1. This CDR3 has 16 amino acids. V shed 3 bases and J 4 bases; nucleotides not matched to a gene: 7. The germline V gene has CDR1 MNHEY and CDR2 SVGAGI. The CDR3 DNA reads TGTGCCAGCAGTTATGTTCGGACAGGGGGCGGCTATGGCTACACCTTC. Protein product: CASSYVRTGGGYGYTF.

This clone was recorded a few times. V and J are TRBV18 and TRBJ1-6; no definite D call. The CDR3 spans 15 residues. The V and J ends lost 5 bases and 8 bases respectively, with 16 bases between them. Germline CDR1 KGHSH, CDR2 LQKENI. The CDR3 coding sequence is TGTGCCAGCTCAATGGCAGCGAGCTTTGATTCACCCCTCCACTTT. Protein: CASSMAASFDSPLHF.

This rearrangement joins TRBV7-9 to TRBJ2-1; D is unresolved. Germline loops: CDR1 SEHNR, CDR2 FQNEAQ (reference sequence). The CDR3 has 13 residues. Trimming took 6 bases from V and 7 from J, leaving 13 bases between them. CDR3 nucleotide sequence: TGTGCCAGCAGACAAATCGGTGTGAATGAGCAGTTCTTC. Amino acids: CASRQIGVNEQFF.

This clone was detected once. V and J are TRBV9 and TRBJ1-2; D may be TRBD1 (6 bases). Germline V gene lookup returns CDR1 SGDLS and CDR2 YYNGEE. The CDR3 extends over 15 amino acids. Trimming took off 2 bases at V and 3 bases at J, with 14 bases between the two ends. The CDR3 here is CASSVGAGHDYGYTF. CDR3 coding DNA: TGTGCCAGCAGCGTGGGGGCAGGGCATGACTATGGCTACACCTTC.

J is TRBJ1-4 and V is TRBV7-9; unclear D gene. The CDR3 spans 15 residues. Germline lookup yields CDR1 SEHNR and CDR2 FQNEAQ (reference sequence). Trimming took 1 base from V and 8 from J, leaving 14 bases between them. The CDR3 region has the DNA TGTGCCAGCAGCTTAGAGGAGGATTCAAGGGAAAAACTGTTTTTT. This translates into CASSLEEDSREKLFF.

This chain links TRBV28 with TRBJ1-1; D unresolved. The CDR3 is 17 residues long. V was shortened by 2 bases and J by 3 bases, with 19 bases between the two germline ends. Germline CDR1 is MDHEN and CDR2 is SYDVKM. The CDR3 protein is CASSLRVGVHGDTEAFF. The CDR3 DNA sequence: TGTGCCAGCAGTTTAAGGGTCGGGGTCCACGGGGACACTGAAGCTTTCTTT.

V is TRBV7-8 and J is TRBJ2-3; D remains unclear. This CDR3 has 13 amino acids. In germline, CDR1 is SGHVS, CDR2 FQNEAQ. The V end was cut by 1 base, the J end by 11 bases, with 13 bases between. CDR3 in DNA: TGTGCCAGCAGCTTAGGGTCCGGAGAGAAGCAGTATTTT. It specifies CASSLGSGEKQYF.